Listed below are T cell receptor beta chains from one sample, sequenced in a study of T cells in Graves' hyperthyroidism and ophthalmopathy. One entry per CDR3 protein, called by TCRdb with MiXCR from the multiplex PCR reads. The table includes 300,000 to 450,000 distinct CDR3 sequences, around 18% detected once. The source material was blood. These receptors all stem from a woman aged 40 to 50 with Graves' ophthalmopathy. Each CDR3 is given with its conserved first and last residue. Each record gives: clone size, V gene, D gene, J gene, CDR3 protein, CDR3 DNA. The D gene is left open where the match is weak. Some rows mark clone size as missing; the rest say once, few, many or name a class of expanded clone.

NA	TRBV6-2/TRBV6-3	NA	TRBJ2-7	CASRKTNSYEQYF	TGTGCCAGCAGGAAGACGAACTCCTACGAGCAGTACTTC
many	TRBV7-2	TRBD1	TRBJ1-1	CASSPGQGVGTEAFF	TGTGCCAGCAGCCCAGGGCAGGGGGTCGGGACTGAAGCTTTCTTT
few	TRBV18	NA	TRBJ2-7	CASSLDTAAYEQYF	TGTGCCAGCTCACTAGATACAGCGGCCTACGAGCAGTACTTC
NA	TRBV6-2/TRBV6-3	NA	TRBJ1-1	CASSQDSMNTEAFF	TGTGCCAGCAGTCAGGACAGCATGAACACTGAAGCTTTCTTT
NA	TRBV28	NA	TRBJ1-2	CAVRDKFYGYTF	TGTGCCGTCCGGGACAAGTTCTATGGCTACACCTTC
many	TRBV6-5	NA	TRBJ2-7	CASSYGQYEQYF	TGTGCCAGCAGCTACGGACAGTACGAGCAGTACTTC
NA	TRBV13	TRBD2	TRBJ2-7	CASSVSGTSGSGLGEQYF	TGTGCCAGCAGCGTGTCCGGGACTAGCGGCAGCGGGCTCGGGGAGCAGTACTTC
NA	TRBV6-1	TRBD1	TRBJ2-7	CASSVVIRGHEQYF	TGTGCCAGCAGTGTCGTCATCAGGGGGCACGAGCAGTACTTC
many	TRBV27	TRBD1	TRBJ2-7	CASRTRQGSSYEQYF	TGTGCCAGCAGAACGAGACAGGGAAGCTCCTACGAGCAGTACTTC
NA	TRBV11-2	TRBD2	TRBJ2-2	CASSLERLAGGTNTGELFF	TGTGCCAGCAGCTTAGAGCGGCTAGCGGGGGGAACAAACACCGGGGAGCTGTTTTTT
many	TRBV9	NA	TRBJ2-3	CASSVGQTGTDTQYF	TGTGCCAGCAGCGTAGGTCAAACGGGCACAGATACGCAGTATTTT
many	TRBV2	TRBD2	TRBJ2-5	CASRTSGRRETQYF	TGTGCCAGCAGAACTAGCGGGAGAAGAGAGACCCAGTACTTC
many	TRBV7-9	TRBD1	TRBJ2-7	CASRGQGGNYEQYF	TGTGCCAGCAGGGGCCAAGGGGGCAATTACGAGCAGTACTTC
NA	TRBV14	NA	TRBJ1-2	CASSLQGAFNYGYTF	TGTGCCAGCAGCCTTCAAGGGGCCTTTAACTATGGCTACACCTTC
many	TRBV2	TRBD2	TRBJ2-2	CASRGLAGGRRNTGELFF	TGTGCCAGCAGGGGACTAGCGGGAGGAAGGAGGAACACCGGGGAGCTGTTTTTT
once	TRBV5-1	NA	TRBJ1-1	CASSLASNWNTEAIF	TGCGCCAGCAGCTTGGCGAGCAACTGGAACACTGAAGCTATCTTT
many	TRBV6-5	NA	TRBJ2-5	CASSAVGGSQETQYF	TGTGCCAGCAGCGCCGTAGGAGGGAGTCAAGAGACCCAGTACTTC
many	TRBV19	NA	TRBJ1-1	CASFPGVSTVNTEAFF	TGTGCCAGTTTCCCAGGGGTGAGTACGGTGAACACTGAAGCTTTCTTT
many	TRBV27	TRBD1	TRBJ1-3	CASSTDRAAGNTIYF	TGTGCCAGCAGCACTGACAGGGCAGCTGGAAACACCATATATTTT
many	TRBV7-2	NA	TRBJ1-1	CASSLNGNTEAFF	TGTGCCAGCAGCTTAAACGGGAACACTGAAGCTTTCTTT
many	TRBV19	TRBD1	TRBJ1-1	CASSDLSGGYTEAFF	TGTGCCAGTAGTGACCTCTCAGGGGGTTACACTGAAGCTTTCTTT
NA	TRBV15	NA	TRBJ1-3	CATSRDLGRTDLF	TGTGCCACCAGCAGAGATTTAGGGAGGACAGACCTTTTT
many	TRBV28	TRBD1	TRBJ1-1	CASSLGTEKAFF	TGTGCCAGCAGCCTAGGGACAGAGAAAGCTTTCTTT
many	TRBV18	NA	TRBJ2-4	CASSPRGQLKNIQYF	TGTGCCAGCTCACCACGGGGCCAGCTGAAAAACATTCAGTACTTC
few	TRBV20-1	NA	TRBJ2-5	CSARDLETQYF	TGCAGTGCTAGAGATCTGGAGACCCAGTACTTC
many	TRBV7-2	NA	TRBJ2-7	CASSLLTAAESYEQYF	TGTGCCAGCAGCTTATTAACAGCGGCAGAGTCCTACGAGCAGTACTTC
few	TRBV12-3/TRBV12-4	NA	TRBJ1-5	CASSLAGARNQPQHF	TGTGCCAGCAGTTTAGCAGGGGCGCGCAATCAGCCCCAGCATTTT
many	TRBV6-5	NA	TRBJ1-1	CASSLQSGAGQAFF	TGTGCCAGCAGTCTACAAAGCGGGGCGGGTCAAGCTTTCTTT